What follows is one TCR beta chain and its context. The V gene's germline CDR1 is SGHRS and CDR2 YFSETQ. Losses at the gene ends were 0 bases for V and 9 bases for J; bases not matched to a gene: 5. This CDR3 has 15 amino acids. Original processing notes: Amplification from reference gene primers served as the basis for estimated nucleated cell counts. Profiling relied on immunoSEQ multiplex PCR, and the TCRdb table lists in-frame clones only, not all of them. D and trimming were read from the DNA, whereas the V and J calls and clone size are those reported in that table. The table lists around 68,000 clones, 82% of them singletons. The sample originates from a study of blood T cell repertoires in COVID-19. For the study at large: The study drew acute and convalescent COVID-19 samples from the United States, Italy and Spain. In each case, the material was cDNA or gDNA derived from T cells, B-cell-depleted T cells, or PBMCs.

Sample: peripheral blood. The chain recombines TRBV5-1 with TRBJ2-1; 11 bases agree with TRBD2. This sequence was found in an elderly man with active COVID-19. The CDR3 sequence: CASSLVLAGEGEQFF. The CDR3 DNA sequence: TGCGCCAGCAGCTTGGTACTAGCGGGAGAAGGTGAGCAGTTCTTC. Based on the CDR3 plus reference TRBV5-1 and TRBJ2-1, the full variable domain is KAGVTQTPRYLIKTRGQQVTLSCSPISGHRSVSWYQQTPGQGLQFLFEYFSETQRNKGNFPGRFSGRQFSNSRSEMNVSTLELGDSALYLCASSLVLAGEGEQFFGPGTRLTVL.